The present T cell receptor (beta chain) was sequenced within a study of CD8 T cells in Susac syndrome. CD8+ and CD4+ T cells circulating in blood were sequenced for TCR beta. TEMRA cells were FACS-enriched, with CD8+ and CD4+ T cells isolated negatively. cDNA came from 0.5 to 1 ug RNA primed by random hexamers. TCRdb passed the immunoSEQ multiplex PCR reads through MiXCR, listing each CDR3 protein once. The data show a few hundred thousand distinct CDR3 sequences, approximately 94% seen once. Findings and caveats of the study: Repertoires of Susac syndrome CD4+ T cells lacked clonal expansion.

The germline CDR1 and CDR2 sequences are SQVTM and ANQGSEA. This CDR3 spans 13 amino acids. Between the trimmed V and J ends, which lost 2 bases and 8 bases, there was a span of 13 bases. Comments on this clonotype: Its antigen is not identified.

The rearrangement uses TRBV29-1 and TRBJ2-4; a possible D gene is TRBD1 (6 bases). The sequencing sample was made of CD4+ T cells from PBMCs. The clonotype was recovered from a human donor with Susac syndrome. The CDR3 loop reads CSVENFSGDIQYF. CDR3 bases: TGCAGCGTTGAAAATTTCTCAGGGGACATTCAGTACTTC.